The clone carrying this T cell receptor beta chain was observed a single time. Using immunoSEQ multiplex PCR, the repertoire was profiled, and TCRdb retains in-frame clones only, with some absent. Among 150,000 to 200,000 clones listed, around 90% were seen once. This sample is drawn from a study of blood T cell repertoires in COVID-19. About the study: PBMCs, B-cell-depleted T cells, or T cells were the source of the cDNA or gDNA that made up the material.

This CDR3 has 16 amino acids. The germline V gene encodes CDR1 SGHNT and CDR2 YYREEE (reference sequence). Trimming cost V 4 bases and J 6 bases; bases outside gene matches: 16. The rearrangement uses TRBV5-4 and TRBJ2-7, with 7 bases lining up with TRBD2. The source is a man aged 50 to 60 with acute or convalescent COVID-19. Sequencing used peripheral blood. CDR3 bases: TGTGCCAGCAGCCAACCTGGGACTACCAAACCCCTCGAGCAGTACTTC. Amino acid sequence: CASSQPGTTKPLEQYF.